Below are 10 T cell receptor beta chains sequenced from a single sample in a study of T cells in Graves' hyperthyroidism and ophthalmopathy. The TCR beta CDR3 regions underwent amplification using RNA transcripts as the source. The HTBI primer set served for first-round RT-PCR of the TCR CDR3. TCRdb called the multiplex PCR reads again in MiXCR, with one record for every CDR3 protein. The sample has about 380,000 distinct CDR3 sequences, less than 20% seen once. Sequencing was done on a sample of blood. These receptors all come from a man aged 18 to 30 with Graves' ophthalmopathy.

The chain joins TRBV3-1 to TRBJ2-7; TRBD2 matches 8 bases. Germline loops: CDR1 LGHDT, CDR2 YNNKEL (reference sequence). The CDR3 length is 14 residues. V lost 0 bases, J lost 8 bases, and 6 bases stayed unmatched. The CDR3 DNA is TGTGCCAGCAGCCAAGACACGGGGGGGCACAAGCAGTACTTC. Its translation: CASSQDTGGHKQYF.

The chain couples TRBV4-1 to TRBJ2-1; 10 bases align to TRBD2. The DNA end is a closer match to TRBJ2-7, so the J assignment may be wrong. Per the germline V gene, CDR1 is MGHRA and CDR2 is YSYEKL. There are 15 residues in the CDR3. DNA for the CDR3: TGCGCCAGCAGCCTCCTAGCGGGGGTAGGCAATGAGCAGTACTTC. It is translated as CASSLLAGVGNEQYF.

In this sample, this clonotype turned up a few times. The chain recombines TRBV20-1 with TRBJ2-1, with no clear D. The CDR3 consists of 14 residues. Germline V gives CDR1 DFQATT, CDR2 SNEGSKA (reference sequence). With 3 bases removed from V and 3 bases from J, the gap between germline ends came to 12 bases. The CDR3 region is CSARSQPFYNEQFF. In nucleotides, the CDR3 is TGCAGTGCTAGGTCCCAGCCATTCTACAATGAGCAGTTCTTC.

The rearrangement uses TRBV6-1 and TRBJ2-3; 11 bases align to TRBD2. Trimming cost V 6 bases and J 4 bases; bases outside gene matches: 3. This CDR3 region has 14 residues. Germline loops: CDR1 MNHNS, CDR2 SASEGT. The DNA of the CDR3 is TGTGCCAGCAGAACTAGCGGGGGACCAGATACGCAGTATTTT. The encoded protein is CASRTSGGPDTQYF.

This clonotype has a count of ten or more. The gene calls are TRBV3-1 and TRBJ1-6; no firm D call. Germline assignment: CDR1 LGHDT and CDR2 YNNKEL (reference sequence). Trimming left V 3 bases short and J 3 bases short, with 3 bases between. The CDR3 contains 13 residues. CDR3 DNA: TGTGCCAGCAGCCAGGTCTATAATTCACCCCTCCACTTT. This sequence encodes CASSQVYNSPLHF.

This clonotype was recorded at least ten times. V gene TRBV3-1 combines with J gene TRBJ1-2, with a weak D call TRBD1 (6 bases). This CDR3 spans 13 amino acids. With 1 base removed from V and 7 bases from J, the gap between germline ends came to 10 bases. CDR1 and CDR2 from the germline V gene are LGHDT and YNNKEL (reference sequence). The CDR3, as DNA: TGTGCCAGCAGCCAAGCCAGGGGCAGTGGCTACACCTTC. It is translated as CASSQARGSGYTF.

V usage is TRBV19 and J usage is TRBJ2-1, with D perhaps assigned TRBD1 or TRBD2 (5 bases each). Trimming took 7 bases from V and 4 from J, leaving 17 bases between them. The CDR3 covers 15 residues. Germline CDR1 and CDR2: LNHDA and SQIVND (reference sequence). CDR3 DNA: TGTGCCAGTACTAGGGACCCCAACCGGTACAATGAGCAGTTCTTC. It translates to CASTRDPNRYNEQFF.

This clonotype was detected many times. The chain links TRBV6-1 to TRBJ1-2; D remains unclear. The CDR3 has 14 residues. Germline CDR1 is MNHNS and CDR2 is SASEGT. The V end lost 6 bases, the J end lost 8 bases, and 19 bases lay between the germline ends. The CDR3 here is CASRAGAPYWGYTF. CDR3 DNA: TGTGCCAGCAGGGCAGGCGCCCCATATTGGGGCTACACCTTC.

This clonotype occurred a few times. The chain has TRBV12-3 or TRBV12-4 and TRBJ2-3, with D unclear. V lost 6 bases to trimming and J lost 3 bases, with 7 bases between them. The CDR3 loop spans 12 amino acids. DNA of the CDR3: TGTGCCAGCAGGAAGCAGACAGATACGCAGTATTTT. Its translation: CASRKQTDTQYF.

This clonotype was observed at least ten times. CDR3: CASSGTSPDYNEQFF. The CDR3 DNA is TGTGCCAGCAGTGGGACTTCACCCGATTACAATGAGCAGTTCTTC. The J gene is TRBJ2-1, the V gene TRBV2, with D possibly matching TRBD2 (5 bases). The CDR3 runs to 15 residues. The V gene lost 4 bases and the J gene lost 4 bases, with 14 bases spanning the gap. Germline V CDR1 and CDR2: SNHLY, FYNNEI. Full variable domain (outside the CDR3, taken from reference TRBV2 and TRBJ2-1): EPEVTQTPSHQVTQMGQEVILRCVPISNHLYFYWYRQILGQKVEFLVSFYNNEISEKSEIFDDQFSVERPDGSNFTLKIRSTKLEDSAMYFCASSGTSPDYNEQFFGPGTRLTVL.